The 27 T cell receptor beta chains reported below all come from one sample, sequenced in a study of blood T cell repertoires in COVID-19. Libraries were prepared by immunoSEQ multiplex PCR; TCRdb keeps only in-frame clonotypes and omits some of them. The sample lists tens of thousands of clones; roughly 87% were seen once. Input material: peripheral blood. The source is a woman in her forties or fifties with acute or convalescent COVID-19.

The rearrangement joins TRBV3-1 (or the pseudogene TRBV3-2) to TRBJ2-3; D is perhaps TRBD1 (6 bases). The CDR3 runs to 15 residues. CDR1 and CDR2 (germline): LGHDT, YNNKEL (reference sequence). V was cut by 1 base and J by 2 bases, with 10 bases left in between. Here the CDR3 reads CASSQVHRVTDTQYF. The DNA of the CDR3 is TGTGCCAGCAGCCAAGTTCACAGGGTCACAGATACGCAGTATTTT.

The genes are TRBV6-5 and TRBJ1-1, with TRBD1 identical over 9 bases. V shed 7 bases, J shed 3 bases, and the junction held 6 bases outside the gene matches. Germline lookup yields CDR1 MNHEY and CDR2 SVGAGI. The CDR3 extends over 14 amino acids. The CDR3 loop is CASKRDREDTEAFF. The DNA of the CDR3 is TGTGCCAGCAAAAGGGACAGGGAGGACACTGAAGCTTTCTTT.

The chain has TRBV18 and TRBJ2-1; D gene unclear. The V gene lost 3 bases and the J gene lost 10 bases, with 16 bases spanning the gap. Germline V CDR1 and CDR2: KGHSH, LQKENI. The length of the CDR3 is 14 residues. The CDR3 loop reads CASSPIKTVTEQFF. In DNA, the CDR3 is TGTGCCAGCTCACCTATAAAAACAGTGACGGAGCAGTTCTTC.

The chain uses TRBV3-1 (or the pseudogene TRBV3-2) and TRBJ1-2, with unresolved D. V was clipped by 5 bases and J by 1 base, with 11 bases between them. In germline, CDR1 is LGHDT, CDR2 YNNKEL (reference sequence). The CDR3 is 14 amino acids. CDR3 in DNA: TGTGCCAGCAGCTCCCGGCGGTTTAACTATGGCTACACCTTC. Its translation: CASSSRRFNYGYTF.

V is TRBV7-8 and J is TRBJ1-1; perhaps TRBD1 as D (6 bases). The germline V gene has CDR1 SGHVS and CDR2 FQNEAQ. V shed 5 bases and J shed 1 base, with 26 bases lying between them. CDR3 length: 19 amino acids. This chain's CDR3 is CASSPGRFGGGRKNTEAFF. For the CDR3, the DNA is TGTGCCAGCAGCCCCGGGAGGTTTGGGGGCGGACGTAAGAACACTGAAGCTTTCTTT.

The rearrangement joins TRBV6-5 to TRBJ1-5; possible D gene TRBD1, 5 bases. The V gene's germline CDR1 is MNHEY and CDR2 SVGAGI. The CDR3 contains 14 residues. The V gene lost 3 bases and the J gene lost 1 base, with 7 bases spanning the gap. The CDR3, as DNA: TGTGCCAGCAGTTATGGGGGGAGCAATCAGCCCCAGCATTTT. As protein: CASSYGGSNQPQHF.

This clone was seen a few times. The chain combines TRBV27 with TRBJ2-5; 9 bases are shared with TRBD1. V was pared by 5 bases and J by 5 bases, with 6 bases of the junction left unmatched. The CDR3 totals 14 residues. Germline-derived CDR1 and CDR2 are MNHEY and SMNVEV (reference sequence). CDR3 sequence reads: CASSPDRGWETQYF. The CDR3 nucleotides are TGTGCCAGCAGTCCCGACAGGGGGTGGGAGACCCAGTACTTC.

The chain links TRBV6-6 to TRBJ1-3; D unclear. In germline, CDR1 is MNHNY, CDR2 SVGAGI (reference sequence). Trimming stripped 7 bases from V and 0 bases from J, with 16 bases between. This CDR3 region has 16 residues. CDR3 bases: TGTGCCAGCAAGATAACGAGGAGGGACTCTGGAAACACCATATATTTT. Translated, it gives CASKITRRDSGNTIYF.

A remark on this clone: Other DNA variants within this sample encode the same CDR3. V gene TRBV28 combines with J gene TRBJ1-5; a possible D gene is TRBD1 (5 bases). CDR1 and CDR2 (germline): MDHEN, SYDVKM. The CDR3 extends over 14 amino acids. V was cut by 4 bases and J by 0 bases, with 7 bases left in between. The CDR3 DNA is TGTGCCAGCAGTTCCGGGGGTAGCAATCAGCCCCAGCATTTT. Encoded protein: CASSSGGSNQPQHF.

The CDR3 here is CATSEQGGGYTF. The CDR3 DNA sequence: TGTGCCACCAGTGAACAGGGGGGTGGCTACACCTTC. V usage is TRBV24-1 and J usage is TRBJ1-2; TRBD1 matches 8 bases. CDR1 and CDR2 (germline): KGHDR, SFDVKD. After removal of 4 bases from V and 7 bases from J, the junction contained 1 base not matched to a gene. This CDR3 has 12 residues.

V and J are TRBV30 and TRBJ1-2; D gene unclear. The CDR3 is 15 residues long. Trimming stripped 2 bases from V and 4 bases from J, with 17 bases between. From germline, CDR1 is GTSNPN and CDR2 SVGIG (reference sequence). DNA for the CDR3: TGTGCCTGGAGTATCTTCCCAGGAGGGAGCTATGGCTACACCTTC. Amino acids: CAWSIFPGGSYGYTF.

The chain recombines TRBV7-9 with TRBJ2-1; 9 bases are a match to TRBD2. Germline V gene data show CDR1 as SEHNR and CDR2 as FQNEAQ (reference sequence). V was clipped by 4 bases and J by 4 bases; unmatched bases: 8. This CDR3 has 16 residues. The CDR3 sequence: CASSSLAGALYNEQFF. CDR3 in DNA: TGTGCCAGCAGCTCCTTAGCGGGGGCCCTATACAATGAGCAGTTCTTC.

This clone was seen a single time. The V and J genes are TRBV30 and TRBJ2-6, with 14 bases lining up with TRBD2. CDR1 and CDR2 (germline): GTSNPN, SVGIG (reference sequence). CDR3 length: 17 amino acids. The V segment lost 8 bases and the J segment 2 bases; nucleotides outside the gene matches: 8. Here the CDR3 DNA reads TGTGCCCAAGAGCTGGGACTAGCGGGAGCTGGGGCCAACGTCCTGACTTTC. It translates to CAQELGLAGAGANVLTF.

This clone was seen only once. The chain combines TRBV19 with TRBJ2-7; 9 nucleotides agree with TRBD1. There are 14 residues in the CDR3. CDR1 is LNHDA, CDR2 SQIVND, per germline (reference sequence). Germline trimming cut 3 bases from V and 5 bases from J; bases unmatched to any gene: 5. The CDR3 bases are TGTGCCAGTAGTATTAGGGACAGGGAGGACGAGCAGTACTTC. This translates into CASSIRDREDEQYF. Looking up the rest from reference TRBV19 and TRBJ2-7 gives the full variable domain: DGGITQSPKYLFRKEGQNVTLSCEQNLNHDAMYWYRQDPGQGLRLIYYSQIVNDFQKGDIAEGYSVSREKKESFPLTVTSAQKNPTAFYLCASSIRDREDEQYFGPGTRLTVT.

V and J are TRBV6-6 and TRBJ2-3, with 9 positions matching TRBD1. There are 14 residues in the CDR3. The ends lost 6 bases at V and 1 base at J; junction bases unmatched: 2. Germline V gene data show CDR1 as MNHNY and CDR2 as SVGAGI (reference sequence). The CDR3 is CASSRDRGTDTQYF. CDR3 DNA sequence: TGTGCCAGCAGCCGGGACAGGGGCACAGATACGCAGTATTTT.

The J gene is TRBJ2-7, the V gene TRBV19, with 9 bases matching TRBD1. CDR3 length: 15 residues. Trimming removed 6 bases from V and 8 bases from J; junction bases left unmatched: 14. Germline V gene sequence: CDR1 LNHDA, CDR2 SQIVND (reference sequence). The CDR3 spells CASSPYRDRVMQQYF. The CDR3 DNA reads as TGTGCCAGTAGCCCATACCGGGACAGGGTAATGCAGCAGTACTTC.

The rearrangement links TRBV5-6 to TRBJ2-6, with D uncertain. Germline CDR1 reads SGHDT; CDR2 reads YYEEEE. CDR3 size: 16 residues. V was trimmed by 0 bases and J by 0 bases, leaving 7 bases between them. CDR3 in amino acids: CASSLVSISGANVLTF. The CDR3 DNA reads TGTGCCAGCAGCTTGGTTAGTATCTCTGGGGCCAACGTCCTGACTTTC.

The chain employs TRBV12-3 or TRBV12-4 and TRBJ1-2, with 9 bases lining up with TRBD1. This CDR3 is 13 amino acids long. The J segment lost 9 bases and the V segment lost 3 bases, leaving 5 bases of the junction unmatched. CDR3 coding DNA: TGTGCCAGCAGTTTGATGACAGGGGGAAGCTACACCTTC. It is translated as CASSLMTGGSYTF.

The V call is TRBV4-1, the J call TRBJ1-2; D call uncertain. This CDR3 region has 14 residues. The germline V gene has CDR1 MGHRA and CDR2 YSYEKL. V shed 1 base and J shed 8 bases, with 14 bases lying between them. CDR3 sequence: CASSQVTTTLGYTF. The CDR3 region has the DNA TGCGCCAGCAGCCAAGTGACAACCACTTTGGGCTACACCTTC.

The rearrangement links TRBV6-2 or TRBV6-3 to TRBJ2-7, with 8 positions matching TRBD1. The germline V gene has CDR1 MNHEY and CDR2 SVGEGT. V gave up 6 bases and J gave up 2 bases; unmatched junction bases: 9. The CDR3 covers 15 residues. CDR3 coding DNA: TGTGCCAGCAGCCCTCGTGGACAGGGTACCTACGAGCAGTACTTC. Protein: CASSPRGQGTYEQYF.

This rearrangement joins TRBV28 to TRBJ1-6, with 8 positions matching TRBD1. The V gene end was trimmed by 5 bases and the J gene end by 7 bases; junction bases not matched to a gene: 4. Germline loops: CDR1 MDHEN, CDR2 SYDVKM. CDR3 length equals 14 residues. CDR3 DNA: TGTGCCAGCAGTGGGGACAGGAGAAATTCACCCCTCCACTTT. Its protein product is CASSGDRRNSPLHF.

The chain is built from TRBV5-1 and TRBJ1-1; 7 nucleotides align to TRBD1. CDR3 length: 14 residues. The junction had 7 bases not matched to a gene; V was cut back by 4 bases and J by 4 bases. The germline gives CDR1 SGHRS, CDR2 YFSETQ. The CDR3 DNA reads TGCGCCAGCAGCCCCTCGACAGGGTTCACTGAAGCTTTCTTT. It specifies CASSPSTGFTEAFF. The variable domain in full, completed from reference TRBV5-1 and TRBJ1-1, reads KAGVTQTPRYLIKTRGQQVTLSCSPISGHRSVSWYQQTPGQGLQFLFEYFSETQRNKGNFPGRFSGRQFSNSRSEMNVSTLELGDSALYLCASSPSTGFTEAFFGQGTRLTVV.

The CDR3 DNA reads as TGTGCCAGCAGCCCTTACAGGAACACTGAAGCTTTCTTT. This translates into CASSPYRNTEAFF. This sequence joins TRBV12-3 or TRBV12-4 and TRBJ1-1; no reliable D call. Trimming left V 6 bases short and J 1 base short, with 9 bases between. The CDR3 has 13 residues.

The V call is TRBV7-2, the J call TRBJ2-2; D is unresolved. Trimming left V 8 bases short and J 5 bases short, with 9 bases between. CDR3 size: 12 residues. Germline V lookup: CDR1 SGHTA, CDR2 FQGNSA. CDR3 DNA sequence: TGTGCCAGCGTCCTAGTAACCGGGGAGCTGTTTTTT. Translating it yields CASVLVTGELFF.

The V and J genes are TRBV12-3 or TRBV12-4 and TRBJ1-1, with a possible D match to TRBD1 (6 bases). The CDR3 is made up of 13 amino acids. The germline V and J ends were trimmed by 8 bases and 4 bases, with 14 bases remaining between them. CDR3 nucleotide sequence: TGTGCCAGCTCAATAGGGGGGGGCACTGAAGCTTTCTTT. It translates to CASSIGGGTEAFF.

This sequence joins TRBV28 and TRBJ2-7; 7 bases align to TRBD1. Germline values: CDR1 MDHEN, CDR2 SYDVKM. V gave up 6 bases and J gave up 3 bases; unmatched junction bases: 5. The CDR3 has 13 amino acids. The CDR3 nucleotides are TGTGCCAGCAGACCCCGGGACAGCTACGAGCAGTACTTC. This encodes CASRPRDSYEQYF.

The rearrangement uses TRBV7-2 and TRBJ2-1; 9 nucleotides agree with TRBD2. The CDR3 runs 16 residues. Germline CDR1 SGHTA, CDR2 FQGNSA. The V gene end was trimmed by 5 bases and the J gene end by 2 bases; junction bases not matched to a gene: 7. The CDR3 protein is CASSLRGGLAYNEQFF. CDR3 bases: TGTGCCAGCAGCCTGCGGGGGGGACTGGCCTACAATGAGCAGTTCTTC.